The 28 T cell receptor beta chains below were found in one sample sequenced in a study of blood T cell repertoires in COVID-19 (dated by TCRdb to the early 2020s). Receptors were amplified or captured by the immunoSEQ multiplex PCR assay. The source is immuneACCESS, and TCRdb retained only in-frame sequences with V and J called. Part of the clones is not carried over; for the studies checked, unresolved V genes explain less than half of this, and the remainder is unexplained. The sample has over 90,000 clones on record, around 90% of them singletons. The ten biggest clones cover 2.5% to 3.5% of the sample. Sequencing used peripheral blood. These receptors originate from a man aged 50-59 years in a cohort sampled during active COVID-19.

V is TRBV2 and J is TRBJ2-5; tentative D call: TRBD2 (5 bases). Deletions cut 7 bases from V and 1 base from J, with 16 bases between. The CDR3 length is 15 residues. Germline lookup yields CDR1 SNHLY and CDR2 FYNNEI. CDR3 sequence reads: CASKQAARAQETQYF. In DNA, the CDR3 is TGTGCCAGCAAGCAGGCCGCGCGGGCCCAAGAGACCCAGTACTTC.

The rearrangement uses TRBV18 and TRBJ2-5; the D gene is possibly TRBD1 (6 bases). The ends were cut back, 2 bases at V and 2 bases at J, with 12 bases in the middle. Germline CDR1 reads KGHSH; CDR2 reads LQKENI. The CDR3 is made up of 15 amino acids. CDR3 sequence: CASSPNTGFQETQYF. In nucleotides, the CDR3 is TGTGCCAGCTCACCAAATACAGGGTTTCAAGAGACCCAGTACTTC.

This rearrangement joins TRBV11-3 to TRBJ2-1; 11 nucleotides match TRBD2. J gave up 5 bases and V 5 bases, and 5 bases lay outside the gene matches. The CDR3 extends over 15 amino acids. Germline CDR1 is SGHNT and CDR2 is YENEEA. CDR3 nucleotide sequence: TGTGCCAGCAGCCCCTCTAGCGGGGGGAACAATGAGCAGTTCTTC. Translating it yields CASSPSSGGNNEQFF.

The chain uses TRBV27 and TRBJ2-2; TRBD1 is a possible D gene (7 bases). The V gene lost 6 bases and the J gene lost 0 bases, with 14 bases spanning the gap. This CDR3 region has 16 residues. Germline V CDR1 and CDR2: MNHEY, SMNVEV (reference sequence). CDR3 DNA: TGTGCCAGCAGAACACAGGGGACTGCGAACACCGGGGAGCTGTTTTTT. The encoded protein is CASRTQGTANTGELFF.

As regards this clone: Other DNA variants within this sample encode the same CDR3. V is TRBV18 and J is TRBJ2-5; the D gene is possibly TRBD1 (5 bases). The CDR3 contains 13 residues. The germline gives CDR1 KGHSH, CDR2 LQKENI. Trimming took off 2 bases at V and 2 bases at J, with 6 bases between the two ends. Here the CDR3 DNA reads TGTGCCAGCTCACCAGACAGACAAGAGACCCAGTACTTC. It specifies CASSPDRQETQYF.

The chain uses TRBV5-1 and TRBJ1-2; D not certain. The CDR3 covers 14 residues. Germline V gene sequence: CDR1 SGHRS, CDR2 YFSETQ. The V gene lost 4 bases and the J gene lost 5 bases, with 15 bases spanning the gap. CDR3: CASSRGEAEYGYTF. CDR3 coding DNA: TGCGCCAGCAGCCGTGGGGAGGCCGAATATGGCTACACCTTC.

Here the CDR3 DNA reads TGTGCCAGTAGTATAGAGGGCTTCTCCTACGAGCAGTACTTC. Translated, it gives CASSIEGFSYEQYF. The chain combines TRBV19 with TRBJ2-7; no definite D call. Germline V gene data show CDR1 as LNHDA and CDR2 as SQIVND (reference sequence). V was clipped by 0 bases and J by 0 bases, with 6 bases between them. This CDR3 comprises 14 residues.

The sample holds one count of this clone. The CDR3 loop reads CAISEHEVEKLFF. The CDR3 bases are TGTGCCATCAGTGAACATGAGGTAGAAAAACTGTTTTTT. J is TRBJ1-4 and V is TRBV10-3; D is ambiguous. The CDR3 spans 13 residues. Germline loops: CDR1 ENHRY, CDR2 SYGVKD. The V gene lost 3 bases and the J gene lost 8 bases, with 10 bases spanning the gap.

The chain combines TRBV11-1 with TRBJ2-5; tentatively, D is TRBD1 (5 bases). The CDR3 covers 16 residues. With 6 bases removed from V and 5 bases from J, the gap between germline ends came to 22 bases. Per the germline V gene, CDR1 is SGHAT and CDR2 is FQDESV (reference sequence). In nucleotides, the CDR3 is TGTGCCAGCAGTTTATCTATTCAGACAGCCCTGGAGACCCAGTACTTC. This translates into CASSLSIQTALETQYF.

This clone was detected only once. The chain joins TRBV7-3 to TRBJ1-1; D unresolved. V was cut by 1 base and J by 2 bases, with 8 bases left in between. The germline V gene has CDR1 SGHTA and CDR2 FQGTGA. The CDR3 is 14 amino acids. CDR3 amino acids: CASSLKGGNTEAFF. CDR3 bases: TGTGCCAGCAGCTTAAAAGGAGGAAACACTGAAGCTTTCTTT. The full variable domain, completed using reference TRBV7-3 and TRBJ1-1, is GAGVSQTPSNKVTEKGKYVELRCDPISGHTALYWYRQSLGQGPEFLIYFQGTGAADDSGLPNDRFFAVRPEGSVSTLKIQRTERGDSAVYLCASSLKGGNTEAFFGQGTRLTVV.

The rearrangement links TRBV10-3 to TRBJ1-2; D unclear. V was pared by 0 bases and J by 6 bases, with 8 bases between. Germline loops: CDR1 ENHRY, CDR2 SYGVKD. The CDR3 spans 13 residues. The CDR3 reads CAISESMRHGYTF. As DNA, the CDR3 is TGTGCCATCAGTGAGTCGATGCGCCATGGCTACACCTTC.

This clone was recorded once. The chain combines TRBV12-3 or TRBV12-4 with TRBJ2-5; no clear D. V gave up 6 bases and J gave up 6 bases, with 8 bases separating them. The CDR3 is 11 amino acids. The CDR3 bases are TGTGCCAGCAGCTCCCGTCAGACCCAGTACTTC. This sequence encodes CASSSRQTQYF.

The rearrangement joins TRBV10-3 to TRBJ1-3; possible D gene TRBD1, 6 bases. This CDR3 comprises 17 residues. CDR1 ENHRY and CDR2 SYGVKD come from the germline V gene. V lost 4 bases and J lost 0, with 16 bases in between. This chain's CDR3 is CAISARLTTGSGNTIYF. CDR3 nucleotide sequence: TGTGCCATCAGTGCCCGGCTAACGACAGGCTCTGGAAACACCATATATTTT.

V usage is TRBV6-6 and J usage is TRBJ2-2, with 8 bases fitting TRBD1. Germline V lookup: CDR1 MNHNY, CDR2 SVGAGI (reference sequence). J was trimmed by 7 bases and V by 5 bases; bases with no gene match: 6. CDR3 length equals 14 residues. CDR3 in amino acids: CASSHRGVGGELFF. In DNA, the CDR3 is TGTGCCAGCAGTCACAGGGGGGTAGGCGGGGAGCTGTTTTTT.

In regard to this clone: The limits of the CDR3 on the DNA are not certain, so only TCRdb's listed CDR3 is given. This CDR3 is CASSKVGQGAYEQYF. The chain is built from TRBV21-1 and TRBJ2-7; the table's D call of TRBD1 was not tested on the DNA. TRBV21-1 is reported as a pseudogene. The CDR3 sequence runs 15 residues, both termini included.

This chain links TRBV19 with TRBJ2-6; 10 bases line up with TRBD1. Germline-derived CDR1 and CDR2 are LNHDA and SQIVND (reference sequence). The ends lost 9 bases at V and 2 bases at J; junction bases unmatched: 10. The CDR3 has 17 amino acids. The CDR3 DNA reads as TGTGCCAGCGATTCGGGACAGGGGTTTCCTGGGGCCAACGTCCTGACTTTC. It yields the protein CASDSGQGFPGANVLTF. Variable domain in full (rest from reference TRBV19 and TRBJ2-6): DGGITQSPKYLFRKEGQNVTLSCEQNLNHDAMYWYRQDPGQGLRLIYYSQIVNDFQKGDIAEGYSVSREKKESFPLTVTSAQKNPTAFYLCASDSGQGFPGANVLTFGAGSRLTVL.

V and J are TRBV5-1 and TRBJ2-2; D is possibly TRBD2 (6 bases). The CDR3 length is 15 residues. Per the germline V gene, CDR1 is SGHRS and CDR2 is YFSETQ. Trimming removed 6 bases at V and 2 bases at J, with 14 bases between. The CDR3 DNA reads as TGCGCCAGCACTGGACTACCCTCTAACACCGGGGAGCTGTTTTTT. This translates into CASTGLPSNTGELFF.

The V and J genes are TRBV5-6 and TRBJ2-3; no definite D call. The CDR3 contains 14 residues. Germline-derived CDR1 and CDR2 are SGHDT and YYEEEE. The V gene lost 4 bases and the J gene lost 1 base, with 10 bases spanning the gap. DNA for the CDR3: TGTGCCAGCAGCCGAAAGACACGCACAGATACGCAGTATTTT. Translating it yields CASSRKTRTDTQYF. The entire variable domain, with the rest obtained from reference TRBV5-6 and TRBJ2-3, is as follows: DAGVTQSPTHLIKTRGQQVTLRCSPKSGHDTVSWYQQALGQGPQFIFQYYEEEERQRGNFPDRFSGHQFPNYSSELNVNALLLGDSALYLCASSRKTRTDTQYFGPGTRLTVL.

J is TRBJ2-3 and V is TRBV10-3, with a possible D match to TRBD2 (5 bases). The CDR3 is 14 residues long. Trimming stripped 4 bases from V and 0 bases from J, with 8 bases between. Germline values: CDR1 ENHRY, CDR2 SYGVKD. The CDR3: CAISGENSTDTQYF. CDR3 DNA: TGTGCCATCAGTGGGGAGAATAGCACAGATACGCAGTATTTT.

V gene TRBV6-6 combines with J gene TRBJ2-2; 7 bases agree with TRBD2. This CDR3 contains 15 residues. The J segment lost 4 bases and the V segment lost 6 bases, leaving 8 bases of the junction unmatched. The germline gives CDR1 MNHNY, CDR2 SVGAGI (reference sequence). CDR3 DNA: TGTGCCAGCAGCTCCCTGGGGGGGAGCACCGGGGAGCTGTTTTTT. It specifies CASSSLGGSTGELFF.

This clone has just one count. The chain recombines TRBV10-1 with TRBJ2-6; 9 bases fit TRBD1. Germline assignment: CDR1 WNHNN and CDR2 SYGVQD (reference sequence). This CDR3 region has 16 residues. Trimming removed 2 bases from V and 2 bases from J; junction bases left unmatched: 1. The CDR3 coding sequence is TGCGCCAGCAGTGAGGGGACAGGGACTGGGGCCAACGTCCTGACTTTC. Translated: CASSEGTGTGANVLTF.

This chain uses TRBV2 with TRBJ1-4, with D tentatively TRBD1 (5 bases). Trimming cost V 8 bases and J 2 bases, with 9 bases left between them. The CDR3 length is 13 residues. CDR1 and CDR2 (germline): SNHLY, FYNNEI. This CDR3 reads CASRTSTNEKLFF. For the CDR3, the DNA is TGTGCCAGCCGGACATCCACTAATGAAAAACTGTTTTTT.

The CDR3 DNA is TGTGCCAGCAGCCCGAGGGAAAACTATGGCTACACCTTC. Translation: CASSPRENYGYTF. This rearrangement joins TRBV3-1 (or the pseudogene TRBV3-2) to TRBJ1-2; no definite D call. The CDR3 has 13 amino acids. Between the trimmed V and J ends, which lost 4 bases and 2 bases, there was a span of 8 bases. Looked up from germline, CDR1 is LGHDT and CDR2 is YNNKEL (reference sequence).

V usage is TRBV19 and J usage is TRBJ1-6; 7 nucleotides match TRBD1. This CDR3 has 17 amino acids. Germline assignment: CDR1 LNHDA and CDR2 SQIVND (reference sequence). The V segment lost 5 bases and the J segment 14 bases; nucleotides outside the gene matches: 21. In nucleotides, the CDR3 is TGTGCCAGTAGTCCCCGGGGAAGGGGGCTCCCTTTCGGGTCCCTCCACTTT. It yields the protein CASSPRGRGLPFGSLHF.

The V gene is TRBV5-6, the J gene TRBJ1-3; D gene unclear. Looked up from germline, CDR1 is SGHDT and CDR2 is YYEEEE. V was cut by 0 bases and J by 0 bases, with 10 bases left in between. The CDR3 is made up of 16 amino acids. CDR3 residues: CASSLVAASSGNTIYF. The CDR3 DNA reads TGTGCCAGCAGCTTGGTGGCAGCTAGCTCTGGAAACACCATATATTTT.

The CDR3 DNA reads TGCGCCAGCAGCTTGGCCGGTGGGACTAGCGGGGGGGCCGCTTGGGAGACCCAGTACTTC. It yields the protein CASSLAGGTSGGAAWETQYF. This rearrangement joins TRBV5-1 to TRBJ2-5; 16 positions agree with TRBD2. CDR3 length equals 20 residues. Germline V gene sequence: CDR1 SGHRS, CDR2 YFSETQ. V shed 0 bases, J shed 5 bases, and the junction held 13 bases outside the gene matches.

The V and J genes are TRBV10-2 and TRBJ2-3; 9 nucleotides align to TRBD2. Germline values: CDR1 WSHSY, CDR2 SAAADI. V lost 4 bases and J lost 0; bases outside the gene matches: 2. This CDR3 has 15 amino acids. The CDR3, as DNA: TGCGCCAGCAGTGTACTAGCGGGCAGCACAGATACGCAGTATTTT. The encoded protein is CASSVLAGSTDTQYF.

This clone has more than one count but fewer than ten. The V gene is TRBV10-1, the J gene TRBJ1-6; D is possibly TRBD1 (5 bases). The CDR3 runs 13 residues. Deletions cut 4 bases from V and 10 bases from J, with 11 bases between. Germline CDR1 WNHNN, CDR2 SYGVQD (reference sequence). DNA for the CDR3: TGCGCCAGCAGTGCTGGGGCTGCATCACCCCTCCACTTT. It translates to CASSAGAASPLHF.